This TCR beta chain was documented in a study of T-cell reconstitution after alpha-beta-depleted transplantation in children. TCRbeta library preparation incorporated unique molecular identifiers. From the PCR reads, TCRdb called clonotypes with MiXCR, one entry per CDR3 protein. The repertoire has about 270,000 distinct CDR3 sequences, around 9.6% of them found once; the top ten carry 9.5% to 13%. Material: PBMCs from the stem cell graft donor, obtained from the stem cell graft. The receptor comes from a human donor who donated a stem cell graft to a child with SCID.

The CDR3 protein is CASSVDPGTEAFF. The DNA for the CDR3 is TGTGCCAGCAGCGTAGATCCGGGCACTGAAGCTTTCTTT. This chain connects TRBV9 to TRBJ1-1; D is ambiguous. V shed 0 bases and J shed 4 bases, with 7 bases lying between them. This CDR3 region has 13 residues. Germline loops: CDR1 SGDLS, CDR2 YYNGEE. Full variable domain (remainder filled in from reference TRBV9 and TRBJ1-1): DSGVTQTPKHLITATGQRVTLRCSPRSGDLSVYWYQQSLDQGLQFLIQYYNGEERAKGNILERFSAQQFPDLHSELNLSSLELGDSALYFCASSVDPGTEAFFGQGTRLTVV.